The 7 T cell receptor beta chains below come from one sample, sequenced in a study of cytomegalovirus exposure and HLA in healthy donors. The study ran its PCR with 60 Vbeta and 13 Jbeta primers. Here immunoSEQ multiplex PCR was the method, and the copy in TCRdb shows in-frame clones only, minus some. This sample has 200,000 to 250,000 clones, with 65% to 80% found just once. Specimen: PBMCs. These receptors came from a girl aged 2-15 years in good health and CMV-seronegative.

V gene TRBV2 combines with J gene TRBJ2-1; D perhaps matches TRBD1 (7 bases). The CDR3 is 15 residues long. V was pared by 4 bases and J by 4 bases, with 14 bases between. Per germline, CDR1 SNHLY and CDR2 FYNNEI. The CDR3 nucleotides read TGTGCCAGCAGTGTTCGGGCAGGGGGGTACAATGAGCAGTTCTTC. It translates to CASSVRAGGYNEQFF.

The chain recombines TRBV5-8 with TRBJ2-4; 7 positions match TRBD1. The CDR3 contains 15 residues. J was trimmed by 6 bases and V by 0 bases; bases with no gene match: 6. Germline V gives CDR1 SGHTS, CDR2 YDEGEE. The CDR3, as DNA: TGTGCCAGCAGCTTGGCAGGACAGGCTAGAAACATTCAGTACTTC. This translates into CASSLAGQARNIQYF.

V and J are TRBV14 and TRBJ1-1; a possible D gene is TRBD1 (6 bases). Trimming took off 0 bases at V and 0 bases at J, with 11 bases between the two ends. The CDR3 consists of 16 residues. Germline V gene lookup returns CDR1 SGHDN and CDR2 FVKESK. The CDR3 nucleotides are TGTGCCAGCAGCCAAGACCAGGGGTTTTTGAACACTGAAGCTTTCTTT. Translated: CASSQDQGFLNTEAFF.

This chain connects TRBV7-7 to TRBJ2-2; D not certain. CDR3 length: 12 residues. The V end lost 5 bases, the J end lost 8 bases, and 9 bases lay between the germline ends. In germline, CDR1 is SSHAT, CDR2 FNYEAQ (reference sequence). CDR3 coding DNA: TGTGCCAGCAGCCCTATTCCTGGGGAGCTGTTTTTT. Translation gives CASSPIPGELFF.

The genes are TRBV12-1 and TRBJ2-1; no DNA check was done on the table's D call, TRBD2. TRBV12-1 is termed a pseudogene. The CDR3 length is 13 residues. The CDR3 reads CASSNESNNEQFF. In DNA, the CDR3 is TGTGCCAGCAGCAACGAGTCGAACAATGAGCAGTTCTTC.

The V gene is TRBV30, the J gene TRBJ1-4; D perhaps matches TRBD1 (5 bases). This CDR3 comprises 15 residues. CDR1 GTSNPN and CDR2 SVGIG come from the germline V gene (reference sequence). Trimming took off 3 bases at V and 2 bases at J, with 13 bases between the two ends. CDR3 in amino acids: CAWRGNRLTNEKLFF. CDR3 sequence (DNA): TGTGCCTGGAGGGGTAACAGGTTGACTAATGAAAAACTGTTTTTT.

The V gene is TRBV11-1, the J gene TRBJ2-7; the match to TRBD2 covers 9 bases. Trimming removed 2 bases from V and 2 bases from J; junction bases left unmatched: 4. Germline CDR1 reads SGHAT; CDR2 reads FQDESV (reference sequence). The CDR3 is made up of 15 amino acids. CDR3 protein: CASSLSLAGTYEQYF. The CDR3 nucleotides are TGTGCCAGCAGCTTAAGCCTAGCGGGAACCTACGAGCAGTACTTC. The whole variable domain, filled in from reference TRBV11-1 and TRBJ2-7, reads EAEVAQSPRYKITEKSQAVAFWCDPISGHATLYWYRQILGQGPELLVQFQDESVVDDSQLPKDRFSAERLKGVDSTLKIQPAELGDSAMYLCASSLSLAGTYEQYFGPGTRLTVT.